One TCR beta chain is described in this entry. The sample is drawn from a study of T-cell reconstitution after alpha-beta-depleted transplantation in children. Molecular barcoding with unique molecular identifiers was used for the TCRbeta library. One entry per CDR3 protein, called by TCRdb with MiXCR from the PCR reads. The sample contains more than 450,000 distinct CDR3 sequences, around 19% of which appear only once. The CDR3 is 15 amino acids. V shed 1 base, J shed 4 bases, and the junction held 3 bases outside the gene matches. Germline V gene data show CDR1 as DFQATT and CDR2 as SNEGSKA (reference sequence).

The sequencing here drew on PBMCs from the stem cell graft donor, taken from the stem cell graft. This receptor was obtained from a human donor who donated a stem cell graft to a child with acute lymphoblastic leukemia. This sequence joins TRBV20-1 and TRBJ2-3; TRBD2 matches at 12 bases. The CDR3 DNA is TGCAGTGCTAGAGGGACTAGCGGGACGGCAGATACGCAGTATTTT. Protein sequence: CSARGTSGTADTQYF.